These 29 T cell receptor beta chains were sequenced from one sample in a study of metastatic and nonmetastatic thyroid tumors. Thyroid surgery was preceded by no treatment in any patient. TCRdb re-called clones via MiXCR from the PCR reads. The data contain approximately 16,000 clones, over 10% of them singletons. Specimen: blood. The source of these receptors is a female donor with papillary thyroid cancer or a benign thyroid nodule (not recorded which). Some clones in this sample may be carry-over from other donors' samples.

This clone was found many times. The rearrangement joins TRBV3-1 to TRBJ2-5; unclear D gene. Trimming took off 3 bases at V and 2 bases at J, with 7 bases between the two ends. This CDR3 region has 13 residues. The germline V gene encodes CDR1 LGHDT and CDR2 YNNKEL (reference sequence). The CDR3 nucleotides read TGTGCCAGCAGCCAGGGCGCTCAAGAGACCCAGTACTTC. This translates into CASSQGAQETQYF.

This clone has a count of ten or more. This chain uses TRBV19 with TRBJ2-2; maybe TRBD2 (6 bases). Germline CDR1 is LNHDA and CDR2 is SQIVND (reference sequence). V dropped 6 bases and J dropped 1 base, with 9 bases sitting between them. The length of the CDR3 is 14 residues. CDR3 region: CASRRGRNTGELFF. CDR3 bases: TGTGCCAGTAGACGGGGGAGGAACACCGGGGAGCTGTTTTTT.

This clone appeared many times. The chain combines TRBV19 with TRBJ2-1; 9 bases agree with TRBD2. V lost 6 bases, J lost 8 bases, and 23 bases stayed unmatched. The CDR3 length is 19 residues. Germline lookup yields CDR1 LNHDA and CDR2 SQIVND (reference sequence). The CDR3 DNA reads as TGTGCCAGTAGATCAGACAGGTGGGCTGATGCGGGAGGGCCGGATGAGCAGTTCTTC. Its protein product is CASRSDRWADAGGPDEQFF.

The CDR3 reads CASTSSPGKAFF. CDR3 DNA: TGTGCCAGCACCTCAAGCCCAGGTAAAGCTTTCTTT. This sequence joins TRBV6-1 and TRBJ1-1; unclear D gene. Germline V gene lookup returns CDR1 MNHNS and CDR2 SASEGT. This CDR3 contains 12 residues. Between the trimmed V and J ends, which lost 7 bases and 9 bases, there was a span of 15 bases.

This chain joins TRBV27 and TRBJ2-7, with D tentatively TRBD2 (6 bases). The CDR3 length is 15 residues. Trimming cost V 3 bases and J 11 bases, with 23 bases left between them. CDR1 and CDR2 from the germline V gene are MNHEY and SMNVEV (reference sequence). This CDR3 is CASSLTPGLSYSKYF. CDR3 coding DNA: TGTGCCAGCAGTTTGACCCCGGGACTTTCCTACTCGAAGTACTTC.

This clone was detected many times. The chain is built from TRBV9 and TRBJ2-3; TRBD2 agrees at 12 bases. Losses at the gene ends were 0 bases for V and 8 bases for J; bases not matched to a gene: 4. CDR1 and CDR2 from the germline V gene are SGDLS and YYNGEE. CDR3 size: 15 residues. The CDR3 protein is CASSVGLAGVGTQYF. The CDR3 DNA sequence: TGTGCCAGCAGCGTAGGACTAGCGGGAGTAGGTACGCAGTATTTT.

This clone appeared many times. The rearrangement uses TRBV30 and TRBJ1-1; D possibly corresponds to TRBD1 (6 bases). The CDR3 sequence is 14 residues long. Germline CDR1 reads GTSNPN; CDR2 reads SVGIG (reference sequence). Trimming shortened V by 5 bases and J by 4 bases, and 17 bases separated the two germline ends. DNA for the CDR3: TGTGCCTGGGGGCCGACAGGAAGTTCCACTGAAGCTTTCTTT. Its protein is CAWGPTGSSTEAFF.

This clone has at least ten counts. The CDR3 loop is CASSLNLEETQYF. CDR3 coding DNA: TGTGCCAGCAGCTTAAATCTCGAAGAGACCCAGTACTTC. The chain has TRBV7-2 and TRBJ2-5, with unresolved D. V lost 2 bases and J 3 bases, leaving 7 bases between the germline ends. The CDR3 contains 13 residues. Germline V CDR1 and CDR2: SGHTA, FQGNSA. Based on the CDR3 plus reference TRBV7-2 and TRBJ2-5, the full variable domain is GAGVSQSPSNKVTEKGKDVELRCDPISGHTALYWYRQSLGQGLEFLIYFQGNSAPDKSGLPSDRFSAERTGGSVSTLTIQRTQQEDSAVYLCASSLNLEETQYFGPGTRLLVL.

The DNA of the CDR3 is TGTGCCAGCAGTTTAGCGGAAGGCACAGAAAACCAGTACTTC. Its translation is CASSLAEGTENQYF. The chain carries TRBV12-3 or TRBV12-4 and TRBJ2-5; no definite D call. CDR3 length: 14 amino acids. V lost 0 bases to trimming and J lost 10 bases, with 15 bases between them.

Note on this clone: Given a much more abundant clone one base away, this may be a read error. The chain recombines TRBV7-9 with TRBJ2-5, with D unresolved. The germline V gene encodes CDR1 SEHNR and CDR2 FQNEAQ (reference sequence). The CDR3 length is 12 residues. CDR3 coding DNA: TGTGCCAGCAGCTTAGCCCAAGATACCCAGTACTTC. Translating gives CASSLAQDTQYF.

This clone has ten or more counts. The chain joins TRBV7-2 to TRBJ2-2; D not certain. The V and J ends lost 4 bases and 4 bases respectively, with 7 bases between them. The germline V gene encodes CDR1 SGHTA and CDR2 FQGNSA. The CDR3 runs 13 residues. The CDR3 DNA is TGTGCCAGCAGCTCCTACAGCACCGGGGAGCTGTTTTTT. It is translated as CASSSYSTGELFF.

This clone appeared many times. The gene calls are TRBV5-5 and TRBJ2-3; D perhaps matches TRBD2 (5 bases). The V end lost 3 bases, the J end lost 0 bases, and 8 bases lay between the germline ends. Germline values: CDR1 SGHKS, CDR2 YYEKEE (reference sequence). The CDR3 sequence is 14 residues long. For the CDR3, the DNA is TGTGCCAGCAGCTGGACTTCTAGCACAGATACGCAGTATTTT. This codes for CASSWTSSTDTQYF.

Many counts were recorded for this clone. The V call is TRBV5-6, the J call TRBJ2-1, with D possibly TRBD2 on 5 matching bases. Germline values: CDR1 SGHDT, CDR2 YYEEEE. V dropped 1 base and J dropped 3 bases, with 11 bases sitting between them. The CDR3 has 15 residues. CDR3 nucleotides: TGTGCCAGCAGCTTGTGGGGAGAGAACTACAATGAGCAGTTCTTC. Protein: CASSLWGENYNEQFF.

The chain has TRBV6-5 and TRBJ2-2; 11 bases align to TRBD2. Germline CDR1 and CDR2: MNHEY and SVGAGI. The CDR3 contains 15 residues. J was trimmed by 1 base and V by 7 bases; bases with no gene match: 2. CDR3 sequence: CASITSGGNTGELFF. The CDR3 nucleotides read TGTGCCAGCATTACTAGCGGGGGGAACACCGGGGAGCTGTTTTTT.

In this sample, this clone turned up many times. V gene TRBV20-1 combines with J gene TRBJ2-3; tentatively, D is TRBD2 (5 bases). The CDR3 spans 16 residues. The V end lost 0 bases, the J end lost 1 base, and 14 bases lay between the germline ends. The germline CDR1 and CDR2 sequences are DFQATT and SNEGSKA (reference sequence). CDR3 DNA: TGCAGTGCTAGAGACGTGGGCGGGTCGGGCACAGATACGCAGTATTTT. It encodes CSARDVGGSGTDTQYF.

The sample holds a few counts of this clone. This chain connects TRBV6-1 to TRBJ1-5; the D gene is possibly TRBD1 (6 bases). The V gene lost 9 bases and the J gene lost 1 base, with 13 bases spanning the gap. CDR1 is MNHNS, CDR2 SASEGT, per germline. The CDR3 loop spans 14 amino acids. The CDR3 here is CASLTGCSNQPQHF. The CDR3 bases are TGTGCCAGTCTTACAGGGTGCAGCAATCAGCCCCAGCATTTT.

This clone was picked up many times. The chain has TRBV5-1 and TRBJ1-1, with 11 bases lining up with TRBD1. Per germline, CDR1 SGHRS and CDR2 YFSETQ. Trimming took 6 bases from V and 3 from J; bases not matched to a gene: 16. The CDR3 is made up of 18 amino acids. The CDR3, as DNA: TGCGCCAGCAACGCGCGATCAGGACAGGGGGCGCGGGACACTGAAGCTTTCTTT. This encodes CASNARSGQGARDTEAFF.

This clone was detected many times. The rearrangement uses TRBV2 and TRBJ1-2; D is uncertain. CDR1 is SNHLY and CDR2 is FYNNEI in the germline V gene. This CDR3 has 15 amino acids. Trimming pared 2 bases from V and 0 bases from J, leaving 10 bases between. The CDR3 DNA reads as TGTGCCAGCAGTGAACCATTAAGGTCTAACTATGGCTACACCTTC. Translating gives CASSEPLRSNYGYTF.

This clone appeared many times. This chain joins TRBV2 and TRBJ2-2, with 12 positions matching TRBD2. This CDR3 has 16 amino acids. Germline CDR1 reads SNHLY; CDR2 reads FYNNEI. With V trimmed by 5 bases and J by 7 bases, 8 bases remained unmatched. The CDR3 DNA reads TGTGCCAGCAGTCCCCTAGCGGGAGGGCCCATCGGGGAGCTGTTTTTT. This codes for CASSPLAGGPIGELFF. Drawing the rest from reference TRBV2 and TRBJ2-2, the complete variable domain is EPEVTQTPSHQVTQMGQEVILRCVPISNHLYFYWYRQILGQKVEFLVSFYNNEISEKSEIFDDQFSVERPDGSNFTLKIRSTKLEDSAMYFCASSPLAGGPIGELFFGEGSRLTVL.

The sample holds many counts of this clone. The chain is built from TRBV11-1 and TRBJ1-5; D might be TRBD1 (5 bases). V gave up 4 bases and J gave up 1 base, with 14 bases separating them. Germline CDR1 and CDR2: SGHAT and FQDESV (reference sequence). CDR3 length: 16 residues. The CDR3 DNA reads TGTGCCAGCAGCTCATGGGGAGGGGTCAGCAATCAGCCCCAGCATTTT. It encodes CASSSWGGVSNQPQHF. The whole variable domain, remainder taken from reference TRBV11-1 and TRBJ1-5, is EAEVAQSPRYKITEKSQAVAFWCDPISGHATLYWYRQILGQGPELLVQFQDESVVDDSQLPKDRFSAERLKGVDSTLKIQPAELGDSAMYLCASSSWGGVSNQPQHFGDGTRLSIL.

This clone was seen at least ten times. This chain uses TRBV30 with TRBJ1-2, with D perhaps matching TRBD1 (5 bases). CDR3 size: 13 residues. The V gene lost 5 bases and the J gene lost 0 bases, with 10 bases spanning the gap. Looked up from germline, CDR1 is GTSNPN and CDR2 is SVGIG (reference sequence). The DNA for the CDR3 is TGTGCCTGGCACCAGGGTCCTAACTATGGCTACACCTTC. This codes for CAWHQGPNYGYTF. Using reference TRBV30 and TRBJ1-2 for the parts outside the CDR3, the full variable domain is SQTIHQWPATLVQPVGSPLSLECTVEGTSNPNLYWYRQAAGRGLQLLFYSVGIGQISSEVPQNLSASRPQDRQFILSSKKLLLSDSGFYLCAWHQGPNYGYTFGSGTRLTVV.

As regards this clone: The junction departs from germline at one end; a sequencing error may be responsible. V gene TRBV12-3 or TRBV12-4 combines with J gene TRBJ1-5; D is ambiguous. CDR3 length: 13 residues. CDR3 nucleotide sequence: TGTACCAGCAGTCTAACACACGGGCAGCCCCGGCATTTT. Translating it yields CTSSLTHGQPRHF.

This clone ranks as medium-sized. V usage is TRBV6-2 or TRBV6-3 and J usage is TRBJ1-3; D might be TRBD1 (6 bases). Trimming took off 8 bases at V and 0 bases at J, with 14 bases between the two ends. CDR3 length equals 15 residues. CDR1 MNHEY and CDR2 SVGEGT come from the germline V gene. This CDR3 reads CASGSGHRSGNTIYF. DNA of the CDR3: TGTGCCAGCGGGTCGGGACACCGCTCTGGAAACACCATATATTTT.

This clone was seen a handful of times. One end of the junction fails to match germline, which may point to a read error. This rearrangement joins TRBV12-3 or TRBV12-4 to TRBJ2-1, with 9 bases that match TRBD2. The CDR3 is 15 residues long. CDR3 sequence (DNA): TGTGCCATCAGTGTGACTAGCGGTTGCAACAATGAGCAGTTCTTC. It specifies CAISVTSGCNNEQFF.

In the case of this clone: A clone one base away is much larger, so this may be a read error. This chain joins TRBV10-2 and TRBJ1-5; D is uncertain. Germline CDR1 WSHSY, CDR2 SAAADI. This CDR3 spans 13 amino acids. Deletions cut 5 bases from V and 10 bases from J, with 15 bases between. CDR3 sequence (DNA): TGCGCCAGCAGTCCCCTCGTTGTTGGCCCCCAGCATTTT. It specifies CASSPLVVGPQHF.

As concerns this clone: The junction differs from germline at one of its ends, possibly a read error. J is TRBJ2-3 and V is TRBV15; D not resolved. This CDR3 contains 14 residues. CDR1 LNHNV and CDR2 YYDKDF come from the germline V gene (reference sequence). The CDR3 is CVTSRDFAAYTQYF. CDR3 DNA sequence: TGTGTCACCAGCAGAGATTTTGCGGCATATACGCAGTATTTT.

Many counts were recorded for this clone. The J gene is TRBJ2-5, the V gene TRBV19; possible D gene TRBD1, 6 bases. Trimming took 1 base from V and 9 from J, leaving 24 bases between them. Germline V gene sequence: CDR1 LNHDA, CDR2 SQIVND (reference sequence). The CDR3 is 17 residues long. CDR3 nucleotides: TGTGCCAGTAGTATAGCTCGGCGGCAGGGGCCACTTTCGGCCCAGTACTTC. Protein sequence: CASSIARRQGPLSAQYF.

The chain links TRBV11-2 to TRBJ2-3; 7 nucleotides align to TRBD1. Germline assignment: CDR1 SGHAT and CDR2 FQNNGV. The CDR3 runs 15 residues. V trimming: 7 bases; J trimming: 15 bases; junction bases outside the gene matches: 22. As DNA, the CDR3 is TGTGCCAGCATCCTCGACAGGGATCGCACAGATACGCGATATTTT. Amino acids: CASILDRDRTDTRYF. Full variable domain (missing parts from reference TRBV11-2 and TRBJ2-3): EAGVAQSPRYKIIEKRQSVAFWCNPISGHATLYWYQQILGQGPKLLIQFQNNGVVDDSQLPKDRFSAERLKGVDSTLKIQPAKLEDSAVYLCASILDRDRTDTRYFGPGTRLTVL.

This clone was seen at least ten times. V gene TRBV20-1 combines with J gene TRBJ2-7, with a possible D match to TRBD1 (6 bases). Germline CDR1 and CDR2: DFQATT and SNEGSKA (reference sequence). V was trimmed by 5 bases and J by 3 bases, leaving 8 bases between them. The length of the CDR3 is 11 residues. The chain's CDR3 is CSAQGIYEQYF. The CDR3 region has the DNA TGCAGTGCTCAGGGGATCTACGAGCAGTACTTC.